Described below is a single T cell receptor beta chain sequence and its context. Its antigen is unknown. This sample was taken from a study of T cells after yellow fever vaccination. For the study at large: Any fraction with a low cell number was prepared using SMART-Seq v4 Ultra Low Input.

Template switching by 5'RACE produced TCR cDNA, adding a universal primer site and UMIs. MiXCR, run by TCRdb on the 5' RACE reads, gives a single entry per CDR3 protein. This repertoire shows over 250,000 distinct CDR3 sequences, over 4% found once; its top ten account for 20% to 25%. The CDR3 sequence is 15 residues long. The germline V gene has CDR1 SGHRS and CDR2 YFSETQ. With V trimmed by 7 bases and J by 5 bases, 15 bases remained unmatched. Study-wide findings and caveats: The study noted that FACS-sorted repertoires could contain abundant clonotypes contaminating from the bulk population. A weaker secondary response peaked on day 5, the primary on day 15.

The chain couples TRBV5-1 to TRBJ2-7; TRBD1 matches 7 bases. The material was PBMCs, obtained 5 days after the yellow fever booster vaccination. The sequence was collected from a man between 18 and 29 years old who received the YFV17D yellow fever vaccine. CDR3 sequence reads: CASCQGGNGIDEQYF. The CDR3 nucleotides read TGCGCCAGCTGCCAAGGGGGCAACGGGATCGACGAGCAGTACTTC.